Shown below are 22 T cell receptor beta chains from a single sample sequenced in a study of spatial heterogeneity in lung cancer. Time point described: sample taken at primary tumor resection. No cognate antigen is known for these TCRs. Study-level results: Mutation tallies in tumors tracked expanded intratumoral alpha and beta TCR counts.

TCRdb re-called the 5' RACE reads with MiXCR, one entry per CDR3 protein. The data contain 20,000 to 25,000 distinct CDR3 sequences, roughly 15% of them singletons. The input for sequencing was lung tumor tissue, taken at surgery. The receptors stem from a female donor with early-stage non-small cell lung cancer.

This clonotype was observed a few times. The V gene is TRBV6-1, the J gene TRBJ2-1; a weak D match, TRBD2 (6 bases). Germline values: CDR1 MNHNS, CDR2 SASEGT. The CDR3 runs to 13 residues. Trimming removed 7 bases from V and 5 bases from J, with 12 bases in between. DNA of the CDR3: TGTGCCAGCAAGGAGGGAAATCACAATGAGCAGTTCTTC. Its translation is CASKEGNHNEQFF.

This chain links TRBV4-1 with TRBJ2-7; TRBD1 is a possible D gene (6 bases). This CDR3 region has 12 residues. Trimming removed 4 bases at V and 4 bases at J, with 8 bases between. Per the germline V gene, CDR1 is MGHRA and CDR2 is YSYEKL. The CDR3 coding sequence is TGCGCCAGCAGCCGTCAGGGGTACGAGCAGTACTTC. Its translation is CASSRQGYEQYF.

Many counts were recorded for this clonotype. The gene calls are TRBV20-1 and TRBJ2-1, with D hard to call. The ends were cut back, 0 bases at V and 5 bases at J, with 8 bases in the middle. This CDR3 has 13 residues. Germline loops: CDR1 DFQATT, CDR2 SNEGSKA (reference sequence). The CDR3 is CSARDQGNNEQFF. The DNA of the CDR3 is TGCAGTGCTAGAGATCAAGGGAACAATGAGCAGTTCTTC.

The sample holds a few counts of this clonotype. This chain connects TRBV20-1 to TRBJ2-5; the match to TRBD2 covers 11 bases. CDR1 is DFQATT, CDR2 SNEGSKA, per germline (reference sequence). The CDR3 contains 16 residues. The J segment lost 8 bases and the V segment lost 5 bases, leaving 16 bases of the junction unmatched. The CDR3 DNA follows: TGCAGTGCTGAGCCCCTACTAGCGGGAGTGAGGGCAACCCAGTACTTC. Translating it yields CSAEPLLAGVRATQYF.

There are a few counts of this clonotype. CDR3 in amino acids: CASTGLAGAAEQYF. The CDR3 region has the DNA TGTGCCAGCACTGGACTAGCGGGAGCGGCCGAGCAGTACTTC. The V and J genes are TRBV7-9 and TRBJ2-7; TRBD2 agrees at 13 bases. The CDR3 covers 14 residues. V was clipped by 7 bases and J by 6 bases; unmatched bases: 6. Germline V CDR1 and CDR2: SEHNR, FQNEAQ (reference sequence).

This clonotype turned up a few times. This chain joins TRBV28 and TRBJ2-4; D unresolved. Germline assignment: CDR1 MDHEN and CDR2 SYDVKM. This CDR3 is 13 amino acids long. Between the trimmed V and J ends, which lost 3 bases and 7 bases, there was a span of 10 bases. CDR3 nucleotide sequence: TGTGCCAGCAGTTTCGGGTCTGGGAACATTCAGTACTTC. Protein product: CASSFGSGNIQYF.

This clonotype is judged medium-sized. The genes are TRBV5-1 and TRBJ2-1; TRBD2 matches at 12 bases. The CDR3 is 16 residues long. CDR1 is SGHRS and CDR2 is YFSETQ in the germline V gene. After removal of 0 bases from V and 8 bases from J, the junction contained 6 bases not matched to a gene. CDR3 loop: CASSLAASGGADEQFF. The CDR3 nucleotides are TGCGCCAGCAGCTTGGCGGCTAGCGGGGGGGCGGATGAGCAGTTCTTC.

The table lists this clonotype with many counts. The V call is TRBV29-1, the J call TRBJ2-1; possibly TRBD1 for D (5 bases). The germline V gene has CDR1 SQVTM and CDR2 ANQGSEA. V was clipped by 3 bases and J by 7 bases, with 13 bases between them. This CDR3 has 13 residues. This CDR3 is CSVDLSGYNEQFF. The CDR3, as DNA: TGCAGCGTTGACCTCTCAGGGTATAATGAGCAGTTCTTC.

To note about this clonotype: A much bigger clone sits one base away, suggesting this may be a read error. The V gene is TRBV28, the J gene TRBJ2-7, with D uncertain. The V gene's germline CDR1 is MDHEN and CDR2 SYDVKM. CDR3 length: 13 amino acids. The CDR3, as DNA: TGTGTCAGCACCCAAGACCCGTTCCTGGAGCAGTACTTC. Translated: CVSTQDPFLEQYF. Full variable domain (outside the CDR3, taken from reference TRBV28 and TRBJ2-7): DVKVTQSSRYLVKRTGEKVFLECVQDMDHENMFWYRQDPGLGLRLIYFSYDVKMKEKGDIPEGYSVSREKKERFSLILESASTNQTSMYLCVSTQDPFLEQYFGPGTRLTVT.

This clonotype is deemed medium-sized (0.01 to 0.1%). V usage is TRBV5-8 and J usage is TRBJ1-5; D gene unclear. V lost 4 bases to trimming and J lost 4 bases, with 9 bases between them. CDR1 and CDR2 from the germline V gene are SGHTS and YDEGEE. This CDR3 has 13 amino acids. For the CDR3, the DNA is TGTGCCAGCAGCGTGTCTGGGAATCAGCCCCAGCATTTT. Translation gives CASSVSGNQPQHF.

This clonotype was observed at least ten times. This sequence joins TRBV28 and TRBJ2-1; TRBD2 matches at 7 bases. The V gene end was trimmed by 3 bases and the J gene end by 10 bases; junction bases not matched to a gene: 9. The CDR3 is made up of 14 amino acids. Per the germline V gene, CDR1 is MDHEN and CDR2 is SYDVKM. CDR3 loop: CASSFSAGDREQFF. Here the CDR3 DNA reads TGTGCCAGCAGTTTTAGCGCGGGAGACAGAGAGCAGTTCTTC. Based on the CDR3 plus reference TRBV28 and TRBJ2-1, the full variable domain is DVKVTQSSRYLVKRTGEKVFLECVQDMDHENMFWYRQDPGLGLRLIYFSYDVKMKEKGDIPEGYSVSREKKERFSLILESASTNQTSMYLCASSFSAGDREQFFGPGTRLTVL.

On this clonotype: A read error may explain this, as a much larger clone is one base away. V usage is TRBV7-2 and J usage is TRBJ2-5, with D possibly matching TRBD1 (6 bases). The CDR3 sequence is 13 residues long. Germline CDR1 is SGHTA and CDR2 is FQGNSA. The DNA for the CDR3 is TGTGTCAGCAGCTGGGGGCATGAAGAGACCCAGTACTTC. It specifies CVSSWGHEETQYF.

This clonotype was detected a few times. The chain has TRBV29-1 and TRBJ2-3, with 7 bases lining up with TRBD1. Trimming cost V 2 bases and J 0 bases; bases outside gene matches: 5. The CDR3 is 15 amino acids. Germline assignment: CDR1 SQVTM and CDR2 ANQGSEA. The CDR3 here is CSVEKGGTSTDTQYF. The CDR3 DNA sequence: TGCAGCGTTGAAAAAGGGGGCACTAGCACAGATACGCAGTATTTT.

The chain employs TRBV18 and TRBJ2-1, with TRBD1 as a possible D gene (5 bases). Trimming took 5 bases from V and 4 from J, leaving 15 bases between them. The CDR3 runs 15 residues. Germline V gene lookup returns CDR1 KGHSH and CDR2 LQKENI. DNA for the CDR3: TGTGCCAGCTCATCCGGACACGCCGAATACAATGAGCAGTTCTTC. Translated, it gives CASSSGHAEYNEQFF.

V is TRBV20-1 and J is TRBJ1-2; D is unresolved. CDR3 length: 12 residues. V was shortened by 3 bases and J by 1 base, with 6 bases between the two germline ends. Germline CDR1 and CDR2: DFQATT and SNEGSKA (reference sequence). The CDR3 DNA is TGCAGTGCTAGTTGGAGTAACTATGGCTACACCTTC. This sequence encodes CSASWSNYGYTF.

This clonotype was seen more than once but under ten times. The V call is TRBV10-3, the J call TRBJ2-7; 10 bases are a match to TRBD2. The V segment lost 7 bases and the J segment 8 bases; nucleotides outside the gene matches: 8. CDR3 size: 13 residues. Germline V gene lookup returns CDR1 ENHRY and CDR2 SYGVKD. CDR3 nucleotide sequence: TGTGCCATCAAAACCCCGGGACTAGCGCAGCAGTACTTC. This encodes CAIKTPGLAQQYF.

This clonotype was counted ten times or more. For the CDR3, the DNA is TGCGCCAGCAGCTTTGGTAGCGGGAGAGCGAATGAGCAGTTCTTC. Its translation: CASSFGSGRANEQFF. The genes are TRBV5-1 and TRBJ2-1; TRBD2 matches at 9 bases. This CDR3 is 15 amino acids long. Germline CDR1 SGHRS, CDR2 YFSETQ. The V gene end was trimmed by 2 bases and the J gene end by 7 bases; junction bases not matched to a gene: 7.

The chain has TRBV5-4 and TRBJ2-2; 7 nucleotides align to TRBD1. Germline V gene lookup returns CDR1 SGHNT and CDR2 YYREEE (reference sequence). V lost 3 bases and J lost 0; bases outside the gene matches: 8. The CDR3 sequence is 17 residues long. CDR3 protein: CASSSGWQGANTGELFF. The CDR3 DNA sequence: TGTGCCAGCAGCTCTGGGTGGCAGGGGGCGAACACCGGGGAGCTGTTTTTT.

Many counts were recorded for this clonotype. The chain employs TRBV15 and TRBJ2-7; 8 nucleotides align to TRBD1. Germline V gene data show CDR1 as LNHNV and CDR2 as YYDKDF (reference sequence). V lost 4 bases to trimming and J lost 8 bases; unmatched junction nucleotides: 10. This CDR3 spans 14 amino acids. The CDR3 region is CATSIELQGGKQYF. The CDR3 DNA reads as TGTGCCACCAGCATTGAATTACAGGGGGGCAAGCAGTACTTC.

The chain recombines TRBV6-1 with TRBJ2-3; TRBD2 matches 9 bases. The germline CDR1 and CDR2 sequences are MNHNS and SASEGT. The CDR3 is 16 residues long. DNA of the CDR3: TGTGCTCGGGGAGCGGGAGGATCAGGGAGGTCAGATACGCAGTATTTT. It translates to CARGAGGSGRSDTQYF.

The DNA of the CDR3 is TGTGCCAGTGGATCGGACGGTCCCTACGAGCAGTACTTC. Protein: CASGSDGPYEQYF. The chain is built from TRBV14 and TRBJ2-7; D is unresolved. The CDR3 is made up of 13 amino acids. The germline CDR1 and CDR2 sequences are SGHDN and FVKESK. V was trimmed by 9 bases and J by 2 bases, leaving 14 bases between them.

This clonotype turned up a few times. The genes are TRBV18 and TRBJ2-7; D is undetermined. This CDR3 has 14 residues. Germline CDR1 reads KGHSH; CDR2 reads LQKENI. The V end lost 3 bases, the J end lost 4 bases, and 13 bases lay between the germline ends. CDR3 nucleotides: TGTGCCAGCTCACCCCCACTCTCAGATTACGAGCAGTACTTC. The encoded protein is CASSPPLSDYEQYF.